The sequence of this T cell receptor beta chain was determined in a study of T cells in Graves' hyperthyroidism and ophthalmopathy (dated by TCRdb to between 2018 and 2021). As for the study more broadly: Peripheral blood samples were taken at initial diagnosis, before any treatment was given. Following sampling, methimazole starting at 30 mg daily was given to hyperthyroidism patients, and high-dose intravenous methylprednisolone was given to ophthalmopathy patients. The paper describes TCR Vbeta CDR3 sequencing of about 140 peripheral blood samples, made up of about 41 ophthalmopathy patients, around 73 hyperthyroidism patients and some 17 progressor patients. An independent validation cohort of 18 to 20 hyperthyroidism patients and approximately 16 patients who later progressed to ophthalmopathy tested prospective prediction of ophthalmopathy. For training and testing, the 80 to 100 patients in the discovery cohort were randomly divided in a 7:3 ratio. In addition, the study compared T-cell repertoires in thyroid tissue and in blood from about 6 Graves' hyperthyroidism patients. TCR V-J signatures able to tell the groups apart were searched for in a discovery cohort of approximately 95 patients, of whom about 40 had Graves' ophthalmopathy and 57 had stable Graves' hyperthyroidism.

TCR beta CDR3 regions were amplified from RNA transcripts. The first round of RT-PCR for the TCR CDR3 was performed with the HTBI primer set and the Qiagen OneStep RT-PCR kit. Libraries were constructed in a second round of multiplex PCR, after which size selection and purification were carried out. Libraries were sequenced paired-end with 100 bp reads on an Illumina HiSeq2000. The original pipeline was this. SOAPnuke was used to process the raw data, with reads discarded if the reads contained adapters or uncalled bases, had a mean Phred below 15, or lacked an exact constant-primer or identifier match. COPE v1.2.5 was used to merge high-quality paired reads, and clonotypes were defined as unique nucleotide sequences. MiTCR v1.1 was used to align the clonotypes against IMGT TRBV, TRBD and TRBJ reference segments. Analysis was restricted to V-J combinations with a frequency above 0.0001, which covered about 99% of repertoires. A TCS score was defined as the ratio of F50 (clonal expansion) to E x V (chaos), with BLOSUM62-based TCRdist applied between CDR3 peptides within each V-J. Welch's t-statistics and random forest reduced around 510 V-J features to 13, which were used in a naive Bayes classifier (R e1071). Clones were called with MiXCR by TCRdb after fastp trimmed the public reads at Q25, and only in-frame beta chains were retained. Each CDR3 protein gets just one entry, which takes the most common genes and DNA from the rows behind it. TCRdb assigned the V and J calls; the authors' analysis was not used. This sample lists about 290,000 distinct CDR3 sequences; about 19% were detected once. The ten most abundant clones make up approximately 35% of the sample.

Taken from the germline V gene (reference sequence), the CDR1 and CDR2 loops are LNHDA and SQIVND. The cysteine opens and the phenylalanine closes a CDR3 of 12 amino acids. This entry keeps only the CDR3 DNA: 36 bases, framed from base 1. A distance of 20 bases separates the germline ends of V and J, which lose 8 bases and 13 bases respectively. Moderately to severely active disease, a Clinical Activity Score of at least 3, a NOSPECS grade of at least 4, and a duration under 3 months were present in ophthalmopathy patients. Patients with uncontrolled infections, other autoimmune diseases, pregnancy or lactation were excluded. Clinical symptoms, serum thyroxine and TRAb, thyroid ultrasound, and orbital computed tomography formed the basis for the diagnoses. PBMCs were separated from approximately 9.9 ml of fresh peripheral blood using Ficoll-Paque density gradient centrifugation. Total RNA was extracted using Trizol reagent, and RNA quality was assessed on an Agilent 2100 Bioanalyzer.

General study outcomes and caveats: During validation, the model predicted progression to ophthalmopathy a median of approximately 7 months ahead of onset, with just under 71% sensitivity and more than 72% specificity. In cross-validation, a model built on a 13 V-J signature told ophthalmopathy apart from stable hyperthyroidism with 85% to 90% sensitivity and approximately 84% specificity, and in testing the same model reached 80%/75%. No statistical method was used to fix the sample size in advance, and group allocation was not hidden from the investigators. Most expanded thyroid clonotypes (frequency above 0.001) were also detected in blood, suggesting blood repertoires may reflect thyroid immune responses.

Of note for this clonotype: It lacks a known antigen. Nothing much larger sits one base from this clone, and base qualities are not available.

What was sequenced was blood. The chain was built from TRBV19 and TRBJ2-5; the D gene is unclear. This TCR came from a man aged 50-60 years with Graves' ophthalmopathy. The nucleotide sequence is TGTGCCAGTGGACCCCCGGTAGGCGGACGGTACTTC. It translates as CASGPPVGGRYF. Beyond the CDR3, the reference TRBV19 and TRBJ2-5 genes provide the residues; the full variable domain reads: DGGITQSPKYLFRKEGQNVTLSCEQNLNHDAMYWYRQDPGQGLRLIYYSQIVNDFQKGDIAEGYSVSREKKESFPLTVTSAQKNPTAFYLCASGPPVGGRYFGPGTRLLVL.